The 19 T cell receptor beta chains given below trace back to one sample, sequenced in a study of tumor and adjacent non-tumor tissue in lung cancer. This sample's RNA came from whole unsorted tissue. TCRbeta libraries were built with three rounds of nested PCR, modified from ARM-PCR. TCRdb re-called the multiplex PCR reads through MiXCR, storing one row per CDR3 protein. The data contain more than 120,000 distinct CDR3 sequences, about 71% of them singletons. Sequencing was performed on lung tumor tissue. The receptors here all came from a man aged 55-75 years with small cell lung cancer.

CDR3 DNA sequence: TGTGCCAGCAGCTTGTTGGCCGACTACGAGAAGTACGTC. It codes for CASSLLADYEKYV. The chain employs TRBV5-5 and TRBJ2-7; a weak D match, TRBD2 (5 bases). The CDR3 is made up of 13 amino acids. Germline assignment: CDR1 SGHKS and CDR2 YYEKEE (reference sequence).

V and J are TRBV12-3 or TRBV12-4 and TRBJ2-4; TRBD1 matches at 10 bases. This CDR3 is 15 amino acids long. V was clipped by 10 bases and J by 8 bases; unmatched bases: 14. The CDR3 DNA is TGTGCCAACCTCGACAGGGGGCGCTGGTTTGACATTCAGTACTTC. Its protein product is CANLDRGRWFDIQYF.

This clonotype was counted a single time. Without the conserved terminal phenylalanine or tryptophan, this CDR3 likely stems from a read error. J is TRBJ2-5 and V is TRBV20-1, with D perhaps matching TRBD1 (5 bases). Germline CDR1 is DFQATT and CDR2 is SNEGSKA (reference sequence). V dropped 6 bases and J dropped 5 bases, with 16 bases sitting between them. The CDR3 consists of 13 residues. The CDR3 sequence: CSAPTAFQETQYL. The CDR3 DNA reads as TGCAGTGCCCCGACAGCGTTCCAGGAGACCCAGTACTTA.

A word on this clonotype: Just one base apart from a much larger clone, this may be a read error. The V gene is TRBV20-1, the J gene TRBJ2-5; D uncertain. CDR1 is DFQATT and CDR2 is SNEGSKA in the germline V gene (reference sequence). V lost 5 bases, J lost 4 bases, and 11 bases lay in between. There are 12 residues in the CDR3. The CDR3 reads CSAGVRGETQYF. CDR3 in DNA: TGCAGTGCTGGGGTGCGCGGAGAGACCCAGTACTTC.

Points on this clonotype: One end of the junction is discordant with germline, which a read error may explain. The gene calls are TRBV6-2 or TRBV6-3 and TRBJ1-5; TRBD1 might be the D (6 bases). Germline lookup yields CDR1 MNHEY and CDR2 SVGEGT. This CDR3 is 18 amino acids long. CDR3 coding DNA: TGTACCAGCAGTTATTCTCAACGGGACACTTATAGCAATCAGCCCCAGCATTTT. Amino acid sequence: CTSSYSQRDTYSNQPQHF.

This clonotype was counted once. The V call is TRBV20-1, the J call TRBJ1-6, with TRBD1 as a possible D gene (5 bases). In germline, CDR1 is DFQATT, CDR2 SNEGSKA (reference sequence). The ends were cut back, 0 bases at V and 7 bases at J, with 16 bases in the middle. This CDR3 has 16 residues. The CDR3 region is CSARDQRRGENSPLHF. DNA for the CDR3: TGCAGTGCTAGAGATCAGAGGAGAGGGGAAAATTCACCCCTCCACTTT.

About this clonotype itself: Compared with germline, one end of the junction differs, possibly owing to a read error. This chain connects TRBV4-1 to TRBJ2-7; D gene uncertain. Germline lookup yields CDR1 MGHRA and CDR2 YSYEKL. CDR3 length equals 14 residues. The CDR3 sequence is CASNQAESFYGQYF. CDR3 DNA sequence: TGCGCCAGCAACCAGGCGGAGAGCTTCTACGGGCAGTACTTC.

A word on this clonotype: At one boundary the junction diverges from the germline segment, which might be a read error. This rearrangement joins TRBV12-3 or TRBV12-4 to TRBJ1-2; D unresolved. This CDR3 has 13 amino acids. As DNA, the CDR3 is TGTGCCAGCAGTTTAGGACCGACCTATGGCTACATCTTC. Protein sequence: CASSLGPTYGYIF.

With respect to this clonotype: At one end the junction does not follow the germline gene, possibly because of a read error. The genes are TRBV11-3 and TRBJ2-5, with 8 nucleotides matching TRBD1. Germline CDR1 reads SGHNT; CDR2 reads YENEEA. The CDR3 runs to 15 residues. The CDR3, as DNA: TGTGTCAGCAGCCCGATCCGGACAGGGTACGAGACCCAGTACTTC. It encodes CVSSPIRTGYETQYF.

To note about this clonotype: In this CDR3 the conserved last residue, phenylalanine or tryptophan, is missing, so a read error is likely. The V gene is TRBV6-1, the J gene TRBJ1-2; D not certain. Trimming cost V 7 bases and J 8 bases, with 23 bases left between them. The CDR3 runs 15 residues. The germline CDR1 and CDR2 sequences are MNHNS and SASEGT. CDR3 sequence: CASTQSGRGKGGYTS. DNA of the CDR3: TGTGCCAGCACCCAATCGGGGAGAGGGAAAGGGGGCTACACCTCC.

As for this clonotype: The CDR3 ends on some other residue instead of the conserved phenylalanine or tryptophan, so this is likely a read error. In DNA form, the CDR3 reads TGCAGTGCCAAATCGACTAGCGGGAGTCCGGAGACCCAGTACTTG. Protein sequence: CSAKSTSGSPETQYL. The chain carries TRBV20-1 and TRBJ2-5; TRBD2 aligns across 12 bases. CDR3 length equals 15 residues. The V gene's germline CDR1 is DFQATT and CDR2 SNEGSKA (reference sequence). V shed 6 bases, J shed 5 bases, and the junction held 10 bases outside the gene matches.

V and J are TRBV28 and TRBJ2-7; tentative D call: TRBD2 (6 bases). With the DNA end fitting TRBJ2-1 better, the J assignment may be wrong. Germline V gene lookup returns CDR1 MDHEN and CDR2 SYDVKM. The CDR3 is 16 residues long. As DNA, the CDR3 is TGTGCCAGCAGTCTCCCTGGTGGGACGGGAGATTACGAGCAGTTCTTC. It translates to CASSLPGGTGDYEQFF.

This clonotype appeared once. Here the CDR3 reads CSTYMEETQYF. CDR3 coding DNA: TGCAGCACGTACATGGAAGAGACCCAGTACTTC. J is TRBJ2-5 and V is TRBV29-1; D not certain. The CDR3 sequence is 11 residues long. Trimming stripped 8 bases from V and 3 bases from J, with 10 bases between. Germline V gene sequence: CDR1 SQVTM, CDR2 ANQGSEA.

This clonotype was observed a handful of times. One end of the junction varies from germline; a read error may be responsible. V gene TRBV6-1 combines with J gene TRBJ2-1; D is possibly TRBD2 (5 bases). The CDR3 is made up of 15 amino acids. The germline CDR1 and CDR2 sequences are MNHNS and SASEGT. The CDR3 spells CASTYLARAYNGQFF. DNA of the CDR3: TGTGCCAGCACCTATTTAGCGAGGGCCTACAATGGGCAGTTCTTC.

A remark on this clonotype: With a much larger clone just one base away, this may be a read error. V is TRBV20-1 and J is TRBJ2-5; D is perhaps TRBD1 (8 bases). From germline, CDR1 is DFQATT and CDR2 SNEGSKA (reference sequence). This CDR3 is 14 amino acids long. The CDR3 DNA sequence: TGCGGTGCTAACAGGGGGGGACAGAGAGAGACCCAGTACTTC. This gives the protein CGANRGGQRETQYF.

The chain joins TRBV29-1 to TRBJ1-1; a possible D gene is TRBD1 (5 bases). V shed 8 bases and J shed 0 bases, with 13 bases lying between them. Germline CDR1 SQVTM, CDR2 ANQGSEA. CDR3 length: 13 amino acids. CDR3 nucleotides: TGCAGCATTTTGGGGCAGATGAACACTGAAGCTTTCTTT. Translated: CSILGQMNTEAFF.

V gene TRBV10-2 combines with J gene TRBJ2-2, with D perhaps being TRBD1 or TRBD2 (5 bases each). V shed 10 bases and J shed 1 base, with 13 bases lying between them. This CDR3 has 14 residues. CDR1 is WSHSY, CDR2 SAAADI, per germline. CDR3 nucleotides: TGCGCCACTAGCAAAGGGGAGAACACCGGGGAGCTGTTTTTT. Its translation is CATSKGENTGELFF.

This clonotype has ten or more counts. The CDR3 nucleotides read TGTGCCAGCAGTTACTCGACGCGGCGGAACACTGAAGCTTTCTTT. Amino acid sequence: CASSYSTRRNTEAFF. V is TRBV6-5 and J is TRBJ1-1; D remains ambiguous. Looked up from germline, CDR1 is MNHEY and CDR2 is SVGAGI. This CDR3 comprises 15 residues. The V gene lost 0 bases and the J gene lost 1 base, with 9 bases spanning the gap.

Comments on this clonotype: A much bigger clone sits one base away, suggesting this may be a read error. J is TRBJ2-2 and V is TRBV5-4; D not certain. The ends were cut back, 4 bases at V and 1 base at J, with 8 bases in the middle. The CDR3 contains 14 residues. Germline CDR1 SGHNT, CDR2 YYREEE (reference sequence). Here the CDR3 DNA reads TGTGCCAGCAGCCAGATCTGGAACACCGGGGAGCTGTTTTTT. It translates to CASSQIWNTGELFF.